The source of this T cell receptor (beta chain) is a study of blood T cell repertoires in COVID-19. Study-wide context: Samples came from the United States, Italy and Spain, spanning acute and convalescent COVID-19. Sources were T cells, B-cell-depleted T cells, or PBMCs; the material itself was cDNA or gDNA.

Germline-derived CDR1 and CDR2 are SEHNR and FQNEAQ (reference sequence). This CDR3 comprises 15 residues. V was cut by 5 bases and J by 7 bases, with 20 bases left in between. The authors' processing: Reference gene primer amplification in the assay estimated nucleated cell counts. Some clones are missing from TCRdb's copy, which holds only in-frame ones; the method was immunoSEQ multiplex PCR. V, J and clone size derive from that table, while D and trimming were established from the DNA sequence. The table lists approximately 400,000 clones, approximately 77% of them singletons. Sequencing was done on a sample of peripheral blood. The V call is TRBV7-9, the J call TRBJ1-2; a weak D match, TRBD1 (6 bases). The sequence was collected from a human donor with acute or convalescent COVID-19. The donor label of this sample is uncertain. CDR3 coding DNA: TGTGCCAGCAGCCCCTTGCTCAGGGGTGAAGGTGGCTACACCTTC. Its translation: CASSPLLRGEGGYTF.